This T cell receptor (beta chain) was profiled in a study of shared clonotypes between healthy human individuals. Libraries were prepared by immunoSEQ multiplex PCR; TCRdb keeps only in-frame clonotypes and omits some of them. The sample lists over a million clones, about 84% seen once, with 0.5% to 0.65% in the top ten. Findings and caveats of the study: Naive subsets usually exceeded memory subsets in estimated richness.

On this clone: The antigen remains undetermined.

Trimming cost V 5 bases and J 7 bases; bases outside gene matches: 12. Germline CDR1 is MNHEY and CDR2 is SVGAGI. The CDR3 runs 15 residues. The chain uses TRBV6-5 and TRBJ1-1, with 8 bases aligning to TRBD1. The receptor was isolated from a man younger than 35 in good health. Some clones in this sample may be carry-over from other donors' samples. Sequencing used memory CD4+ T cells from PBMCs. As to subset: CD45RA-negative fraction. In nucleotides, the CDR3 is TGTGCCAGCAGTAACCTCGACAGGGGACCCATTGAAGCTTTCTTT. Its translation: CASSNLDRGPIEAFF.